The 8 T cell receptor beta chains below come from one sample, sequenced in a study of long-term antiretroviral therapy in people with HIV (dated by TCRdb to the early 2020s). Sequencing of the TRB variable region was done with the immunoSEQ hsTCRB v3.0 assay at survey level resolution. TCRdb obtained this table from immuneACCESS and retained in-frame rearrangements with V and J assigned. These tables miss some clones; where compared with another copy, unresolved V genes account for less than half of the shortfall, and the remainder is unexplained. This sample lists fewer than 20,000 clones; 88% were detected once. The ten largest clones take up roughly 12% of the sample. The sample consisted of unsorted PBMCs, taken 6.9 years after starting antiretroviral therapy. The source is a man between 45 and 60 years old with HIV.

The genes are TRBV11-2 and TRBJ2-7, with TRBD2 identical over 12 bases. CDR3 length equals 18 residues. V was clipped by 3 bases and J by 4 bases; unmatched bases: 13. Per the germline V gene, CDR1 is SGHAT and CDR2 is FQNNGV. This chain's CDR3 is CASSFPTSGGSRLYEQYF. In DNA form, the CDR3 reads TGTGCCAGCAGCTTCCCAACTAGCGGGGGGTCCCGCCTATACGAGCAGTACTTC.

This sequence joins TRBV30 and TRBJ2-1; possibly TRBD2 for D (6 bases). Per the germline V gene, CDR1 is GTSNPN and CDR2 is SVGIG (reference sequence). V shed 3 bases and J shed 5 bases, with 11 bases lying between them. The CDR3 extends over 13 amino acids. As DNA, the CDR3 is TGTGCCTGGAGCTTCGGCGGGAACAATGAGCAGTTCTTC. It translates to CAWSFGGNNEQFF.

V gene TRBV25-1 combines with J gene TRBJ2-1, with TRBD2 matching over 7 bases. Germline trimming cut 3 bases from V and 6 bases from J; bases unmatched to any gene: 5. Germline V gene lookup returns CDR1 MGHDK and CDR2 SYGVNS. The CDR3 spans 14 residues. As DNA, the CDR3 is TGTGCCAGCAGTGAGCGGGAGTTCCTCAATGAGCAGTTCTTC. This sequence encodes CASSEREFLNEQFF.

This chain uses TRBV5-1 with TRBJ2-1; maybe TRBD2 (5 bases). V dropped 7 bases and J dropped 9 bases, with 20 bases sitting between them. The CDR3 has 14 residues. Germline-derived CDR1 and CDR2 are SGHRS and YFSETQ. The CDR3 bases are TGCGCCAGCGGCATTCGCAGTGAGGGTGGTGAGCAGTTCTTC. The encoded protein is CASGIRSEGGEQFF.

The J gene is TRBJ2-1, the V gene TRBV29-1; D not resolved. Germline CDR1 is SQVTM and CDR2 is ANQGSEA. The V end was cut by 6 bases, the J end by 3 bases, with 9 bases between. CDR3 size: 12 residues. For the CDR3, the DNA is TGCAGCGTCAGTCCGAGCTACAATGAGCAGTTCTTC. Its translation is CSVSPSYNEQFF.

CDR3 sequence: CASSLARLANYNEQFF. Here the CDR3 DNA reads TGTGCCAGCAGCTTAGCCCGACTAGCTAACTACAATGAGCAGTTCTTC. V usage is TRBV7-8 and J usage is TRBJ2-1, with 7 bases matching TRBD2. The CDR3 runs to 16 residues. Germline V gene sequence: CDR1 SGHVS, CDR2 FQNEAQ. V lost 0 bases and J lost 3; bases outside the gene matches: 5.

The chain uses TRBV9 and TRBJ1-1; D not certain. CDR3 length: 14 amino acids. V gave up 0 bases and J gave up 5 bases, with 11 bases separating them. Per the germline V gene, CDR1 is SGDLS and CDR2 is YYNGEE. The CDR3 is CASSVAQKGTEAFF. The CDR3 DNA follows: TGTGCCAGCAGCGTAGCGCAGAAGGGTACTGAAGCTTTCTTT. The full variable domain, rest sourced from reference TRBV9 and TRBJ1-1, is DSGVTQTPKHLITATGQRVTLRCSPRSGDLSVYWYQQSLDQGLQFLIQYYNGEERAKGNILERFSAQQFPDLHSELNLSSLELGDSALYFCASSVAQKGTEAFFGQGTRLTVV.

V and J are TRBV29-1 and TRBJ2-5, with D unclear. CDR3 length: 11 residues. Deletions cut 6 bases from V and 2 bases from J, with 7 bases between. Germline V gene data show CDR1 as SQVTM and CDR2 as ANQGSEA. In DNA form, the CDR3 reads TGCAGCGTCACAGAACAAGAGACCCAGTACTTC. Protein product: CSVTEQETQYF.